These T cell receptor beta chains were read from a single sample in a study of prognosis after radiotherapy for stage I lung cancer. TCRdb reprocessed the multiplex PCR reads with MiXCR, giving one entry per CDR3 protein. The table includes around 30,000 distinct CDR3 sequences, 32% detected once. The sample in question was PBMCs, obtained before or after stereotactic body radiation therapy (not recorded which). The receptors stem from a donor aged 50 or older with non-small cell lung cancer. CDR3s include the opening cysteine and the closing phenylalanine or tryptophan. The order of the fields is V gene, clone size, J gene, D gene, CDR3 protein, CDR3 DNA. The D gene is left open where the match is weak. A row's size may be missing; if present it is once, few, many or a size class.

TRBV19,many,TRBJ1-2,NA,CASSPSRAYGYTF,TGTGCCAGTAGTCCCTCCAGGGCTTATGGCTACACCTTC
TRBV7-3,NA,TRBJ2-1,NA,CASIPDGPSSYNEQFF,TGTGCCAGCATCCCTGACGGGCCAAGCTCCTACAATGAGCAGTTCTTC
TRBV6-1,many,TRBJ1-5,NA,CASSEARYQPQHF,TGTGCCAGCAGTGAAGCCAGATATCAGCCCCAGCATTTT
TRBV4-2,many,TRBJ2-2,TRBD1,CASSQDRGPGELFF,TGTGCCAGCAGCCAAGATAGGGGGCCCGGGGAGCTGTTTTTT
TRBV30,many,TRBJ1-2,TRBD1,CAWRVPGQPVVVF,TGTGCCTGGAGAGTCCCGGGACAGCCAGTGGTTGTCTTC
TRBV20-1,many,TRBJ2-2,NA,CSGRGQITGELFF,TGCAGTGGGCGGGGGCAGATCACCGGGGAGCTGTTTTTT
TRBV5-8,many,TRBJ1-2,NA,CASSQILTHINYGYTF,TGTGCCAGCAGCCAGATTCTTACTCACATTAACTATGGCTACACCTTC
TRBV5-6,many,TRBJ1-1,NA,CASSSPQGNTEAFF,TGTGCCAGCAGCTCCCCACAGGGGAACACTGAAGCTTTCTTT
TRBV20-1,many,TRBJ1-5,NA,CSARVSQGNNQPQHF,TGCAGTGCTAGAGTTTCACAGGGAAACAATCAGCCCCAGCATTTT
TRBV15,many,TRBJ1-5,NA,CATSRTRNQPQHF,TGTGCCACCAGCCGGACACGAAATCAGCCCCAGCATTTT
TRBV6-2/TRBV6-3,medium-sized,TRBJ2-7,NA,CASSYAGGRYEQYF,TGTGCCAGCAGTTACGCAGGGGGGAGGTACGAGCAGTACTTC
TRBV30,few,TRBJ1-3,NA,CAWSVWESGNTIYF,TGTGCCTGGAGTGTATGGGAATCTGGAAACACCATATATTTT
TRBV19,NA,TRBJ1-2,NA,CASSLTVGYGYNF,TGTGCCAGTAGTTTGACAGTCGGCTATGGATACAACTTC
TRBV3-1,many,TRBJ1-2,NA,CASSPLTSYGYTF,TGTGCCAGCAGCCCACTAACTTCCTATGGCTACACCTTC
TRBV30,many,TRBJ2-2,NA,CAWGQQNTGELFF,TGTGCCTGGGGACAGCAGAACACCGGGGAGCTGTTTTTT
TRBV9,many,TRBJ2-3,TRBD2,CATPSSGGRTDTQYF,TGTGCCACCCCATCCAGCGGGGGCCGCACAGATACGCAGTATTTT
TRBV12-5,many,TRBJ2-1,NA,CASVNDRSSYNEQFF,TGTGCTAGTGTTAACGACAGGAGCTCCTACAATGAGCAGTTCTTC
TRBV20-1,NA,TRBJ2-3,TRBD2,CSADGLAGGVTDTQYF,TGCAGTGCGGACGGACTAGCGGGAGGGGTAACAGATACGCAGTATTTT
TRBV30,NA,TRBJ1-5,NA,CAWSVEGSFGQPQHF,TGTGCCTGGAGTGTAGAAGGGAGCTTTGGTCAGCCCCAGCATTTT
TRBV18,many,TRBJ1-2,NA,CASSPTPDSPNYGYTF,TGTGCCAGCTCACCAACCCCGGACAGCCCAAACTATGGCTACACCTTC
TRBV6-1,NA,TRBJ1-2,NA,CASTVDRQIGYTF,TGTGCCAGCACCGTAGACAGACAGATTGGCTACACCTTC
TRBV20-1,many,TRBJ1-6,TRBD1,CSARLGQNTFSPLHF,TGCAGTGCAAGACTGGGACAGAACACTTTTTCACCCCTCCACTTT
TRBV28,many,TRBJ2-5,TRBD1,CASSAGDRGTAQYF,TGTGCCAGCAGCGCCGGGGACAGGGGAACGGCCCAGTACTTC
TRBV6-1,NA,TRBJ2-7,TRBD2,CAGSTSGAYEQYF,TGTGCCGGAAGTACTAGCGGTGCCTACGAGCAGTACTTC
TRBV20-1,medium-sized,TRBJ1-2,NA,CSARDAGNYGYTF,TGCAGTGCTAGAGATGCAGGGAACTATGGCTACACCTTC
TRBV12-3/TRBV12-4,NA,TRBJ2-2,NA,CASSSLTGELFF,TGTGCCAGCAGTTCATTGACCGGGGAGCTGTTTTTT
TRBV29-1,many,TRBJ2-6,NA,CSVEVTGANVLTF,TGCAGCGTTGAGGTAACTGGGGCCAACGTCCTGACTTTC
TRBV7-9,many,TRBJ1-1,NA,CASSGNGVTEAFF,TGTGCCAGCAGCGGAAATGGGGTTACTGAAGCTTTCTTT
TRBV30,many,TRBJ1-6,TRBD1,CACSGTENSPLHF,TGTGCCTGCTCCGGGACAGAGAATTCACCCCTCCACTTT
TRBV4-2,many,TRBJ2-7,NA,CASSQDRGEQYF,TGTGCCAGCAGCCAAGACAGGGGCGAGCAGTACTTC
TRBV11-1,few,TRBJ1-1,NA,CASRRTLYTEAFF,TGTGCCAGCAGACGGACCTTATACACTGAAGCTTTCTTT
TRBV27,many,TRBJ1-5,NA,CASSLSAGNQPQHF,TGTGCCAGCAGTTTATCGGCGGGCAATCAGCCCCAGCATTTT
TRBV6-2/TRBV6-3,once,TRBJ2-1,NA,CASSSSSYNEQFF,TGTGCCAGCAGTTCCAGCTCCTACAATGAGCAGTTCTTC
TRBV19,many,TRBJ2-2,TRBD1,CASSIGQGRSGELFF,TGTGCCAGTAGTATAGGACAGGGGAGGTCCGGGGAGCTGTTTTTT
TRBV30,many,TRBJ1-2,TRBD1,CAWNRPGQGNYGYTF,TGTGCCTGGAACCGGCCGGGACAGGGAAACTATGGCTACACCTTC
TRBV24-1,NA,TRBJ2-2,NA,CATSRYSNTGELFF,TGTGCCACCAGTCGATATTCGAACACCGGGGAGCTGTTTTTT
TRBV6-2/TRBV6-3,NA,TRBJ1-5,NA,CASRPTGDSNKPQHF,TGTGCCAGCAGACCTACAGGAGATAGCAATAAGCCCCAGCATTTT
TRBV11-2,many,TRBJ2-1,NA,CASSLGSVNEQFF,TGTGCCAGCAGCTTAGGGTCAGTCAATGAGCAGTTCTTC
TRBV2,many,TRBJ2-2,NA,CASSPKVAGMFTGELFF,TGTGCCAGCAGCCCAAAGGTGGCGGGTATGTTCACCGGGGAGCTGTTTTTT
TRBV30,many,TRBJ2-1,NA,CAWTPASSYNEQFF,TGTGCCTGGACCCCCGCGAGCTCCTACAATGAGCAGTTCTTC
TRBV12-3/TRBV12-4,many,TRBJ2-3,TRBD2,CASSPVAGVSDTQYF,TGTGCCAGCAGTCCCGTAGCGGGGGTATCAGATACGCAGTATTTT
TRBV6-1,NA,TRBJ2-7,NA,CASSGGRAYDQYF,TGTGCCAGCAGTGGAGGCAGAGCCTACGATCAGTACTTC
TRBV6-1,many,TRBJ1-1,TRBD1,CASSLSAGGTEAFF,TGTGCCAGCAGTCTCTCCGCAGGGGGCACTGAAGCTTTCTTT
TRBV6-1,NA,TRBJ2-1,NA,CASRRKGDSYNEQFF,TGTGCCAGTCGGCGGAAGGGGGACTCCTACAATGAGCAGTTCTTC